This T cell receptor (beta chain) was identified during a study of blood T cells in healthy people across ages. Germline CDR1 WNHNN, CDR2 SYGVQD (reference sequence). Trimming left V 6 bases short and J 10 bases short, with 13 bases between. This CDR3 region has 13 residues. The second PCR ran roughly 7 to 12 cycles with a sample-barcoded 5' primer and J-beta primers. TCRdb reanalysed the 5' RACE reads using MiXCR and keeps one entry per CDR3 protein. The sample has about 1 million distinct CDR3 sequences, less than 50% seen once; the top ten hold approximately 19%. Source material: blood. V gene TRBV10-1 combines with J gene TRBJ1-6; D unresolved. The TCR originated in an older woman in good health. CDR3 loop: CASSDAVGSPLHF. CDR3 sequence (DNA): TGCGCCAGCAGCGACGCCGTGGGGTCACCCCTCCACTTT.